Each of the 22 T cell receptor beta chains below was sequenced from the same sample in a study of blood T cell repertoires in COVID-19 (dated by TCRdb to 2020 to 2021). Receptor libraries were prepared by the immunoSEQ multiplex PCR assay. TCRdb carries this immuneACCESS record with in-frame sequences only. Its versions omit some clonotypes, under half of them owing to an unresolved V gene in the studies checked, with the rest unexplained. For this sample there are around 170,000 clones; about 88% appear just once. The ten largest clones take up roughly 24% of the sample. The sequenced sample was peripheral blood. These receptors were collected from a man aged 55 to 70 with acute or convalescent COVID-19.

V and J are TRBV6-5 and TRBJ2-1; D gene unclear. The CDR3 extends over 13 amino acids. From germline, CDR1 is MNHEY and CDR2 SVGAGI. Deletions cut 0 bases from V and 14 bases from J, with 14 bases between. CDR3 in DNA: TGTGCCAGCAGTTACTCTCGGGTCAGCCCTAAGTTCTTC. This translates into CASSYSRVSPKFF.

V gene TRBV5-8 combines with J gene TRBJ2-2; the D is unclear. The V end lost 1 base, the J end lost 7 bases, and 8 bases lay between the germline ends. The CDR3 has 13 residues. CDR1 and CDR2 from the germline V gene are SGHTS and YDEGEE. The CDR3 sequence is CASSLTGFGELFF. In DNA form, the CDR3 reads TGTGCCAGCAGCTTGACCGGGTTCGGGGAGCTGTTTTTT.

This rearrangement joins TRBV5-6 to TRBJ2-3; possibly TRBD1 for D (5 bases). V dropped 1 base and J dropped 1 base, with 10 bases sitting between them. The CDR3 is 15 amino acids. Germline V gene data show CDR1 as SGHDT and CDR2 as YYEEEE. CDR3 region: CASSLSGRGTDTQYF. The CDR3 bases are TGTGCCAGCAGCTTGAGTGGCAGGGGCACAGATACGCAGTATTTT. Supplemented by reference TRBV5-6 and TRBJ2-3, the full variable domain reads DAGVTQSPTHLIKTRGQQVTLRCSPKSGHDTVSWYQQALGQGPQFIFQYYEEEERQRGNFPDRFSGHQFPNYSSELNVNALLLGDSALYLCASSLSGRGTDTQYFGPGTRLTVL.

The chain has TRBV3-1 (or the pseudogene TRBV3-2) and TRBJ1-1, with D perhaps matching TRBD1 (5 bases). V was shortened by 4 bases and J by 6 bases, with 9 bases between the two germline ends. The germline CDR1 and CDR2 sequences are LGHDT and YNNKEL (reference sequence). The CDR3 has 12 amino acids. The CDR3 spells CASSRGESEAFF. As DNA, the CDR3 is TGTGCCAGCAGCCGGGGCGAGTCTGAAGCTTTCTTT.

This clone was picked up one time. The V gene is TRBV29-1, the J gene TRBJ2-1; 8 bases match TRBD1. The V and J ends lost 4 bases and 4 bases, in that order; junction bases with no gene match: 3. This CDR3 comprises 13 residues. In germline, CDR1 is SQVTM, CDR2 ANQGSEA. CDR3 in DNA: TGCAGCGTTGGAACAGGGGGGTACAATGAGCAGTTCTTC. This codes for CSVGTGGYNEQFF.

The chain carries TRBV19 and TRBJ1-5; D is uncertain. Between the trimmed V and J ends, which lost 3 bases and 1 base, there was a span of 7 bases. Germline CDR1 is LNHDA and CDR2 is SQIVND (reference sequence). The CDR3 runs 14 residues. As DNA, the CDR3 is TGTGCCAGTAGTATTCAACTGAGCAATCAGCCCCAGCATTTT. Protein sequence: CASSIQLSNQPQHF.

In its sample, this clone was seen once. The V and J genes are TRBV28 and TRBJ2-1; weak D call: TRBD2 (7 bases). The CDR3 is 15 residues long. Per the germline V gene, CDR1 is MDHEN and CDR2 is SYDVKM. V shed 3 bases and J shed 12 bases, with 21 bases lying between them. CDR3 amino acids: CASSFGGGATERQFF. CDR3 DNA: TGTGCCAGCAGTTTCGGAGGGGGGGCCACAGAACGGCAGTTCTTC.

The V and J genes are TRBV4-1 and TRBJ1-1; possibly TRBD1 for D (6 bases). The CDR3 covers 15 residues. Germline loops: CDR1 MGHRA, CDR2 YSYEKL. Between the trimmed V and J ends, which lost 0 bases and 4 bases, there was a span of 12 bases. The CDR3 nucleotides read TGCGCCAGCAGCCAAGAATCGAGGGGGGGCACTGAAGCTTTCTTT. Translation: CASSQESRGGTEAFF.

This clone was seen only once. This chain uses TRBV5-4 with TRBJ1-1; the match to TRBD1 covers 7 bases. Germline V CDR1 and CDR2: SGHNT, YYREEE (reference sequence). The CDR3 is 15 residues long. Trimming removed 2 bases from V and 2 bases from J; junction bases left unmatched: 6. CDR3 sequence reads: CASSLRQGANTEAFF. For the CDR3, the DNA is TGTGCCAGCAGCTTACGACAGGGCGCCAACACTGAAGCTTTCTTT. The variable domain in full, completed from reference TRBV5-4 and TRBJ1-1, reads ETGVTQSPTHLIKTRGQQVTLRCSSQSGHNTVSWYQQALGQGPQFIFQYYREEENGRGNFPPRFSGLQFPNYSSELNVNALELDDSALYLCASSLRQGANTEAFFGQGTRLTVV.

Of note for this clone: Other nucleotide sequences from this sample produce the same CDR3. J is TRBJ2-1 and V is TRBV27, with D possibly matching TRBD1 (6 bases). V gave up 5 bases and J gave up 7 bases, with 9 bases separating them. The CDR3 is 12 residues long. Looked up from germline, CDR1 is MNHEY and CDR2 is SMNVEV (reference sequence). CDR3 bases: TGTGCCAGCAGTCTTACAGGGAATGAGCAGTTCTTC. Protein sequence: CASSLTGNEQFF.

This clone occurred once. The V gene is TRBV6-2 or TRBV6-3, the J gene TRBJ2-3, with TRBD2 matching over 14 bases. Germline CDR1 reads MNHEY; CDR2 reads SVGEGT. Trimming took 2 bases from V and 5 from J; bases not matched to a gene: 6. The CDR3 runs 17 residues. The DNA of the CDR3 is TGTGCCAGCAGTTACCCGGGACTAGCGGGAGTTGGAGATACGCAGTATTTT. The encoded protein is CASSYPGLAGVGDTQYF.

This clone was seen a single time. The V gene is TRBV24-1, the J gene TRBJ1-2, with a weak D call TRBD1 (6 bases). Germline CDR1 reads KGHDR; CDR2 reads SFDVKD. Trimming stripped 4 bases from V and 5 bases from J, with 10 bases between. The CDR3 has 13 residues. The CDR3 DNA is TGTGCCACCAGTGAAAGGGGGTCTTATGGCTACACCTTC. Its protein product is CATSERGSYGYTF.

This chain links TRBV12-2 with TRBJ1-2; TRBD1 is the table's D call and was not checked against the DNA. TRBV12-2 is a listed pseudogene. The CDR3 totals 16 residues. CDR3 loop: CASRPGTGAANYGYTF. The CDR3 coding sequence is TGTGCAAGTCGCCCGGGGACAGGGGCAGCTAACTATGGCTACACCTTC.

The J gene is TRBJ2-5, the V gene TRBV9; 12 bases agree with TRBD2. CDR3 length equals 14 residues. From germline, CDR1 is SGDLS and CDR2 YYNGEE. Losses at the gene ends were 2 bases for V and 5 bases for J; bases not matched to a gene: 1. CDR3 sequence (DNA): TGTGCCAGCAGCGTTACTAGCGGGGGGGAGACCCAGTACTTC. This gives the protein CASSVTSGGETQYF.

The V gene is TRBV4-1, the J gene TRBJ2-1, with 8 bases lining up with TRBD2. This CDR3 has 17 residues. V was clipped by 0 bases and J by 2 bases; unmatched bases: 6. Germline V CDR1 and CDR2: MGHRA, YSYEKL. CDR3 in DNA: TGCGCCAGCAGCCAAGATGCGCAGCGGGGGACCTACAATGAGCAGTTCTTC. Protein sequence: CASSQDAQRGTYNEQFF.

V and J are TRBV11-3 and TRBJ2-2, with TRBD2 as a possible D gene (7 bases). Per the germline V gene, CDR1 is SGHNT and CDR2 is YENEEA. The CDR3 sequence is 14 residues long. V shed 3 bases and J shed 4 bases, with 9 bases lying between them. Here the CDR3 DNA reads TGTGCCAGCAGCTTGAGGGGGGGCACCGGGGAGCTGTTTTTT. Translated: CASSLRGGTGELFF.

V usage is TRBV11-3 and J usage is TRBJ2-7, with 8 bases fitting TRBD2. V shed 4 bases and J 4 bases; nucleotides not matched to a gene: 6. The V gene's germline CDR1 is SGHNT and CDR2 YENEEA. This CDR3 is 14 amino acids long. The CDR3, as DNA: TGTGCCAGCAGCTCGGGGGGGGGAGCATACGAGCAGTACTTC. Its protein product is CASSSGGGAYEQYF.

The sample holds one count of this clone. The chain links TRBV6-6 to TRBJ2-5; D possibly corresponds to TRBD2 (6 bases). Germline V gives CDR1 MNHNY, CDR2 SVGAGI (reference sequence). Trimming removed 7 bases from V and 6 bases from J, with 12 bases in between. This CDR3 is 12 amino acids long. The CDR3 DNA sequence: TGTGCCAGCACGCGGGGAGATCAGACCCAGTACTTC. This encodes CASTRGDQTQYF.

The rearrangement links TRBV5-5 to TRBJ1-3; D not resolved. CDR3 length: 14 residues. Germline V gene lookup returns CDR1 SGHKS and CDR2 YYEKEE (reference sequence). Trimming stripped 1 base from V and 8 bases from J, with 13 bases between. DNA of the CDR3: TGTGCCAGCAGCTTGCTGGGGAGGGTGGACACCATATATTTT. It is translated as CASSLLGRVDTIYF.

V is TRBV7-2 and J is TRBJ1-6; no definite D call. Germline V gene lookup returns CDR1 SGHTA and CDR2 FQGNSA. V shed 1 base and J shed 6 bases, with 16 bases lying between them. The CDR3 totals 17 residues. CDR3 bases: TGTGCCAGCAGCTTAGGCCGCGCGGGCATAGTTAATTCACCCCTCCACTTT. Amino acid sequence: CASSLGRAGIVNSPLHF.

The rearrangement joins TRBV14 to TRBJ2-2; D is unclear. The CDR3 is made up of 14 amino acids. The ends were cut back, 2 bases at V and 4 bases at J, with 8 bases in the middle. Germline V lookup: CDR1 SGHDN, CDR2 FVKESK. CDR3: CASSQQAGTGELFF. CDR3 coding DNA: TGTGCCAGCAGCCAACAGGCAGGCACCGGGGAGCTGTTTTTT.

To note about this clone: The junction departs from germline at one end; a sequencing error may be responsible. The CDR3 DNA reads TGCAGTGCTAGAGAAGAATCCGGTGTGTCGTGG. Translating it yields CSAREESGVSW. The chain employs TRBV20-1 and TRBJ1-1; D is undetermined. Germline V gene lookup returns CDR1 DFQATT and CDR2 SNEGSKA (reference sequence). The CDR3 runs to 11 residues.